This T cell receptor beta chain was captured in a study of blood T cell repertoires in COVID-19. Overall study context: The United States, Italy and Spain were the sources of the acute and convalescent COVID-19 samples.

The V and J ends lost 2 bases and 1 base, in that order; junction bases with no gene match: 2. The CDR3 is 16 residues long. Germline CDR1 MDHEN, CDR2 SYDVKM. Only in-frame clones appear in the TCRdb table, and some are missing; sequencing was by immunoSEQ multiplex PCR. The sample has around 120,000 clones; 75% to 90% are singletons. Specimen: peripheral blood. This chain joins TRBV28 and TRBJ2-3, with TRBD2 matching over 11 bases. The TCR originated in a woman in her 70s with acute or convalescent COVID-19. CDR3 region: CASSLGTSGRTDTQYF. The CDR3 DNA reads as TGTGCCAGCAGTTTAGGGACTAGCGGACGCACAGATACGCAGTATTTT.